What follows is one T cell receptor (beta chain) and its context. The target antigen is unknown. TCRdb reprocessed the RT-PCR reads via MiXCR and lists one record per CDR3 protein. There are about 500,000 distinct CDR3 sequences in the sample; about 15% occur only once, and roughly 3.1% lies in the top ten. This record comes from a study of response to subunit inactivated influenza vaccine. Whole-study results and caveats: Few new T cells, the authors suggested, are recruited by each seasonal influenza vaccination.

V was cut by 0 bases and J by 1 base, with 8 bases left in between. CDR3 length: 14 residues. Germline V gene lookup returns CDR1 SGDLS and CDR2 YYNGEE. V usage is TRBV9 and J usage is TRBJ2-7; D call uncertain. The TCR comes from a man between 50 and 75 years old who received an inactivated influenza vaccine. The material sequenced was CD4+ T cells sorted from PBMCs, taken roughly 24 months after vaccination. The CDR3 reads CASSVADLSYEQYF. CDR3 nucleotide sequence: TGTGCCAGCAGCGTAGCAGACTTGTCCTACGAGCAGTACTTC.